This is a list of T cell receptor beta chains from one sample in a study of PD-L1 blockade in urothelial cancer. Sequencing was performed with immunoSEQ multiplex PCR; in TCRdb, only in-frame clones are kept and a portion is missing. The sample has fewer than 60,000 clones; about 80% are singletons. The material was PBMCs, obtained around atezolizumab (anti-PD-L1) treatment. The receptors come from a man in his forties or fifties with urothelial cancer. Both conserved end residues are part of each CDR3. D genes are given only for firm matches. Clone size is not always given. Where it is, it says once, few, many or a class for expanded clones.

TGCAGCGTCGTACGGGGGAACACTGAAGCTTTCTTT	CSVVRGNTEAFF	TRBV29-1	TRBJ1-1	.	.
TGTGCCAGCAGCGCAAGACAGGGTCCCGAACAGCCCCAGCATTTT	CASSARQGPEQPQHF	TRBV9	TRBJ1-5	.	TRBD1
TGCGCCAGCAGCCCCGGGACTAGCGAACAAGAGACCCAGTACTTC	CASSPGTSEQETQYF	TRBV5-1	TRBJ2-5	.	TRBD2
TGTGCCAGCAGTCCTTACCTAGCGGGAGGCTCCTACGAGCAGTACTTC	CASSPYLAGGSYEQYF	TRBV27	TRBJ2-7	.	TRBD2
TGTGCCAGCAGCTTACGATTGGGGGGAGAGACCCAGTACTTC	CASSLRLGGETQYF	TRBV7-6	TRBJ2-5	.	.
TGTGCCAGCTCCCGGGACAGGGGTTACAATGAGCAGTTCTTC	CASSRDRGYNEQFF	TRBV27	TRBJ2-1	.	TRBD1
TGTGCCAGCAGTGACCCGGGAAGCTACTACGAGCAGTACTTC	CASSDPGSYYEQYF	TRBV25-1	TRBJ2-7	.	.
TGTGCCAGCAGCGTATCGGGGGAAAGCACCGGGGAGCTGTTTTTT	CASSVSGESTGELFF	TRBV9	TRBJ2-2	.	.
TGTGCCAGCAGTTTATCCCAAACAGGGAGCTATGGCTACACCTTC	CASSLSQTGSYGYTF	TRBV27	TRBJ1-2	.	.
TGTGCCAGTACTCCCAGGGGGAAGAATGAGCAGTTCTTC	CASTPRGKNEQFF	TRBV19	TRBJ2-1	.	TRBD1
TGTGCCAGCAACAGGGACAATGAGCAGTTCTTC	CASNRDNEQFF	TRBV6-1	TRBJ2-1	.	.
TGCGCCAGCAGGGATCCGGGGGGGAACACTGAAGCTTTCTTT	CASRDPGGNTEAFF	TRBV10-2	TRBJ1-1	.	.
TGTGCCAGCAGTGAGGGACAGAACACTGAAGCTTTCTTT	CASSEGQNTEAFF	TRBV6-1	TRBJ1-1	.	.
TGTGCCAGCAGCATCAAACAGGGTTTTGGTCCTGAAGCTTTCTTT	CASSIKQGFGPEAFF	TRBV27	TRBJ1-1	.	.
TGTGCCAGCAGTCCCGGACCCGACAGGGCTCGTGGCTACACCTTC	CASSPGPDRARGYTF	TRBV6-5	TRBJ1-2	.	TRBD1
TGTGCCTGGAGTGTAGGAGGGAATCAGCCCCAGCATTTT	CAWSVGGNQPQHF	TRBV30	TRBJ1-5	.	.
TGTGCCAGCAGCTTAACAGACAGGGCAGCCTACGAGCAGTACTTC	CASSLTDRAAYEQYF	TRBV11-2	TRBJ2-7	.	TRBD1
TGTGCCAGCAGCGTACAGGGGTCCCAAGAGACCCAGTACTTC	CASSVQGSQETQYF	TRBV9	TRBJ2-5	.	.
TGTGCCAGCAGTCCTAGCGGAAACGAGCAGTACTTC	CASSPSGNEQYF	TRBV27	TRBJ2-7	.	TRBD2
TGTGCCAGTAGGGGGCCCAAGCAGGCCCTAACAGGGGGCGCGGAGACCCAGTACTTC	CASRGPKQALTGGAETQYF	TRBV2	TRBJ2-5	.	TRBD1
TGCGCCAGCAGCACCGGGACAGGGGGCCGCGAGCAGTACTTC	CASSTGTGGREQYF	TRBV4-1	TRBJ2-7	few	TRBD1
TGTGCCAGCAGCTTATTTGGACACCGCACTGAAGCTTTCTTT	CASSLFGHRTEAFF	TRBV7-8	TRBJ1-1	.	.
TGTGCCAGCAGCCAAGATAGGGGACTAGCGTGGGACAGCACCGGGGAGCTGTTTTTT	CASSQDRGLAWDSTGELFF	TRBV14	TRBJ2-2	.	TRBD2
TGTGCCATCACCTCCGGGTCAAGCTCTGGAAACACCATATATTTT	CAITSGSSSGNTIYF	TRBV10-3	TRBJ1-3	few	.
TGTGCCAGCAGCCGCGCTAATCAGCCCCAGCATTTT	CASSRANQPQHF	TRBV7-8	TRBJ1-5	.	.
TGTGCCTGGAGTGTAAGCGGTCTCGGGGGGCTCCACTTT	CAWSVSGLGGLHF	TRBV30	TRBJ1-6	few	.
TGTGCCAGCAGCTTACCCCCGGGACATAACACCGGGGAGCTGTTTTTT	CASSLPPGHNTGELFF	TRBV5-4	TRBJ2-2	.	.
TGTGCCAGCAGTGGCGGGGACAGGGGGCATGGCTACACCTTC	CASSGGDRGHGYTF	TRBV25-1	TRBJ1-2	.	TRBD1
TGTGCCAGCAGTGAGACCCCAGGGGGCTACGAGTTCTTC	CASSETPGGYEFF	TRBV6-4	TRBJ2-1	.	TRBD1
TGCGCCAGCAGCTGGGGGCCGGGACAGGTGACGAGCTCCTACGAGCAGTACTTC	CASSWGPGQVTSSYEQYF	TRBV5-1	TRBJ2-7	.	TRBD1
TGTGCCAGCAGCTTGCGTGACAGGGGCGACTACTCCGAGCAGTACTTC	CASSLRDRGDYSEQYF	TRBV5-4	TRBJ2-7	.	TRBD1
TGTGCCAGCAGCGCATCGAGGGGGTCCACAGATACGCAGTATTTT	CASSASRGSTDTQYF	TRBV11-2	TRBJ2-3	.	.
TGTGCCAGCAGTTTATACGGGGGAGCACCGTACGAGCAGTACTTC	CASSLYGGAPYEQYF	TRBV28	TRBJ2-7	.	.
TGTGCCAGCCGTTTCCGCGGGACAGGGGAGTACGAGCAGTACTTC	CASRFRGTGEYEQYF	TRBV19	TRBJ2-7	.	TRBD1
TGTGCCAGCTCACCACCGCCCGCGCAGGGGAGCTCTGGAAACACCATATATTTT	CASSPPPAQGSSGNTIYF	TRBV18	TRBJ1-3	.	.
TGTGCCAGCTTTCAGGGGGCGAAGGGGTACACCGGGGAGCTGTTTTTT	CASFQGAKGYTGELFF	TRBV6-4	TRBJ2-2	.	TRBD1
TGTGCCACTGCCGGGGTGGGAAACACCATATATTTT	CATAGVGNTIYF	TRBV7-9	TRBJ1-3	few	.
TGTGCCAGCAGCCCGGGGACTAGCGGGCCAAATGAGCAGTTCTTC	CASSPGTSGPNEQFF	TRBV11-2	TRBJ2-1	.	TRBD2
TGCGCCAGCAGCTTGGAAGGGGGCACATACAATGAGCAGTTCTTC	CASSLEGGTYNEQFF	TRBV5-1	TRBJ2-1	once	TRBD1